This T cell receptor (beta chain) was found in a study of shared clonotypes between healthy human individuals. Study-level results: Shared clonotypes across all four donors exceeded non-shared ones in generation probability.

Germline CDR1 and CDR2: LNHNV and YYDKDF (reference sequence). This CDR3 is built from 15 residues. With 5 bases clipped from V and 1 base from J, the junction kept 5 bases outside the gene matches. Execution of the assay was at deep level. Sequencing used immunoSEQ multiplex PCR; TCRdb keeps in-frame clones, though not all of them. This sample has about 2 million clones; over 85% occur once, and the top ten carry around 1.1%. CD45RO-negative CD8 cells positively selected for CCR7 made up the naive population, which excluded terminally differentiated effector memory CD45RA+ cells. About this clone: Its antigen is not identified.

Material: naive CD8+ T cells sorted from blood. The gene calls are TRBV15 and TRBJ1-5; 7 positions match TRBD1. This clonotype was obtained from a man between 18 and 35 years old in good health. The DNA of the CDR3 is TGTGCCACCAGCCAGGGGGTTGAGAGCAATCAGCCCCAGCATTTT. Translating gives CATSQGVESNQPQHF. The full variable domain, its missing parts supplied by reference TRBV15 and TRBJ1-5, is DAMVIQNPRYQVTQFGKPVTLSCSQTLNHNVMYWYQQKSSQAPKLLFHYYDKDFNNEADTPDNFQSRRPNTSFCFLDIRSPGLGDTAMYLCATSQGVESNQPQHFGDGTRLSIL.